The T cell receptor beta chain described here comes from a study of cytomegalovirus exposure and HLA in healthy donors. The study, taken as a whole, reports: Association of a missense DCLRE1C variant with TCR beta V- and J-gene trimming was reported in a later analysis. After further analysis at a later stage, roughly 16,000 TCR beta sequences were associated with HLA alleles at 0.05 false discovery rate. Information on immune exposure was restricted to one variable (CMV serostatus).

The CDR3 extends over 14 amino acids. J gave up 4 bases and V 4 bases, and 5 bases lay outside the gene matches. Germline lookup yields CDR1 MDHEN and CDR2 SYDVKM. Notes on this clone: Its target is unknown.

Both 60 Vbeta primers and 13 Jbeta primers went into the PCR. Clones were sequenced by immunoSEQ multiplex PCR, and TCRdb holds only the in-frame ones, with some missing. The sample carries roughly 140,000 clones, over 60% recorded once. The sample comprised PBMCs. The sequence was collected from a male donor in good health and CMV-seronegative. The chain links TRBV28 to TRBJ2-7; TRBD1 matches at 9 bases. The CDR3 DNA is TGTGCCAGCAGTTCCCGACAGGGGGGATACGAGCAGTACTTC. Protein sequence: CASSSRQGGYEQYF.